Following are 7 T cell receptor beta chains from one sample sequenced in a study of beta chain features in type 1 diabetes. Study-level points and caveats: For Type 1 diabetes patients, all four CD4+ subsets carried TCRB CDR3s that were moderately but significantly shorter.

Their antigen targets remain unknown. The authors reverse transcribed all of the isolated RNA, so sequencing captured expressed TCRB transcripts. Profiled with immunoSEQ multiplex PCR; TCRdb holds only in-frame clones, not every one. This table has hundreds of thousands of clones, about an eighth appearing once. Specimen: naive CD4+ T cells from blood. The receptors shown here come from a man aged 18 to 29 with type 1 diabetes.

This clone was seen more than once but under ten times. The V gene is TRBV4-3, the J gene TRBJ2-1; D unclear. V was pared by 1 base and J by 0 bases, with 4 bases between. CDR3 size: 14 residues. The germline V gene encodes CDR1 LGHNA and CDR2 YSLEER. CDR3 sequence: CASSQGLSYNEQFF. In DNA, the CDR3 is TGCGCCAGCAGCCAAGGGCTCTCCTACAATGAGCAGTTCTTC.

A few counts support this clone. The V gene is TRBV20-1, the J gene TRBJ2-1; TRBD2 might be the D (5 bases). Germline V gene sequence: CDR1 DFQATT, CDR2 SNEGSKA (reference sequence). The length of the CDR3 is 11 residues. Trimming stripped 5 bases from V and 7 bases from J, with 9 bases between. CDR3 sequence reads: CSAPTRNEQFF. The CDR3 coding sequence is TGCAGTGCTCCTACTAGAAATGAGCAGTTCTTC.

The genes are TRBV30 and TRBJ2-1; 10 positions match TRBD2. V lost 2 bases and J lost 4; bases outside the gene matches: 11. CDR3 length: 17 amino acids. Germline CDR1 GTSNPN, CDR2 SVGIG (reference sequence). CDR3 bases: TGTGCCTGGAGTTCGACACCGGGACTAGCGTTATACAATGAGCAGTTCTTC. It codes for CAWSSTPGLALYNEQFF.

J is TRBJ1-2 and V is TRBV29-1; TRBD1 agrees at 9 bases. The CDR3 spans 16 residues. Germline lookup yields CDR1 SQVTM and CDR2 ANQGSEA. With V trimmed by 4 bases and J by 7 bases, 16 bases remained unmatched. The CDR3 sequence: CSVGRTGAPEDRGYTF. The CDR3, as DNA: TGCAGCGTTGGGCGGACAGGGGCCCCTGAAGATCGTGGCTACACCTTC.

This clone has just a few counts. This chain links TRBV7-2 with TRBJ2-2, with D unresolved. The CDR3 extends over 12 amino acids. Trimming pared 5 bases from V and 3 bases from J, leaving 4 bases between. CDR1 is SGHTA, CDR2 FQGNSA, per germline. CDR3 sequence: CASSIDTGELFF. CDR3 DNA: TGTGCCAGCAGCATAGACACCGGGGAGCTGTTTTTT.

Notes on this clone: Within the sample, other DNA sequences also encode this same CDR3. The chain uses TRBV7-3 and TRBJ2-1; D is possibly TRBD2 (5 bases). The germline gives CDR1 SGHTA, CDR2 FQGTGA. V was clipped by 5 bases and J by 4 bases, with 15 bases between them. The CDR3 loop spans 15 amino acids. CDR3 sequence (DNA): TGTGCCAGCAGCCCCGCCGGAGGCGGGTACAATGAGCAGTTCTTC. Translated, it gives CASSPAGGGYNEQFF.

This rearrangement joins TRBV2 to TRBJ1-1; D is undetermined. Germline V gene lookup returns CDR1 SNHLY and CDR2 FYNNEI. Trimming left V 8 bases short and J 3 bases short, with 7 bases between. The CDR3 has 11 amino acids. CDR3 nucleotide sequence: TGTGCCAGCCGGGCCGACACTGAAGCTTTCTTT. As protein: CASRADTEAFF.